Each of the 16 T cell receptor beta chains below was sequenced from the same sample in a study of tumor-infiltrating lymphocytes in localized non-small cell lung cancer. This table comes from immunoSEQ multiplex PCR, and its TCRdb copy is limited to in-frame clones, with some not included. The table has over 5,500 clones, 76% seen once; the top ten hold 5% to 6.5%. Sequencing used lung tumor tissue. Source of these receptors: a human donor with non-small cell lung cancer.

The chain couples TRBV5-1 to TRBJ1-1, with 9 nucleotides matching TRBD1. This CDR3 is built from 15 residues. Trimming removed 4 bases from V and 7 bases from J; junction bases left unmatched: 11. Germline V gene lookup returns CDR1 SGHRS and CDR2 YFSETQ. The CDR3 reads CASSTSPGQGGEAFF. The CDR3 region has the DNA TGCGCCAGCAGCACATCCCCGGGACAGGGAGGTGAAGCTTTCTTT.

This clone was recorded once. The rearrangement uses TRBV28 and TRBJ1-1; D is uncertain. The CDR3 is 15 residues long. V was pared by 5 bases and J by 3 bases, with 16 bases between. Germline values: CDR1 MDHEN, CDR2 SYDVKM. The DNA of the CDR3 is TGTGCCAGCAGTGTAGGGTCTTTTTACTACACTGAAGCTTTCTTT. This translates into CASSVGSFYYTEAFF.

CDR3 nucleotides: TGTGCCATCAGCGACAGGGGGGATAATGAGCAGTTCTTC. Protein product: CAISDRGDNEQFF. The chain links TRBV10-3 to TRBJ2-1, with 9 bases matching TRBD1. V lost 6 bases, J lost 7 bases, and 4 bases stayed unmatched. This CDR3 comprises 13 residues. The V gene's germline CDR1 is ENHRY and CDR2 SYGVKD.

V and J are TRBV9 and TRBJ2-7; D is possibly TRBD1 (5 bases). Deletions cut 4 bases from V and 7 bases from J, with 18 bases between. The CDR3 has 14 amino acids. Germline CDR1 SGDLS, CDR2 YYNGEE. CDR3 amino acids: CASSSGHPLKEQYF. The CDR3 DNA sequence: TGTGCCAGCAGCTCCGGACACCCTTTAAAAGAGCAGTACTTC. Filled out from reference TRBV9 and TRBJ2-7, the complete variable domain reads DSGVTQTPKHLITATGQRVTLRCSPRSGDLSVYWYQQSLDQGLQFLIQYYNGEERAKGNILERFSAQQFPDLHSELNLSSLELGDSALYFCASSSGHPLKEQYFGPGTRLTVT.

V and J are TRBV6-1 and TRBJ1-1, with 8 positions matching TRBD1. Germline loops: CDR1 MNHNS, CDR2 SASEGT. The CDR3 loop spans 13 amino acids. Unmatched junction bases numbered 5, after V lost 6 bases and J lost 5 bases. The CDR3 DNA reads as TGTGCCAGCAGACAAACAGGGGGAACTGAAGCTTTCTTT. Protein product: CASRQTGGTEAFF.

V usage is TRBV7-2 and J usage is TRBJ2-7; possible D gene TRBD2, 6 bases. The CDR3 contains 14 residues. The ends were cut back, 1 base at V and 2 bases at J, with 9 bases in the middle. CDR1 is SGHTA and CDR2 is FQGNSA in the germline V gene. The DNA of the CDR3 is TGTGCCAGCAGCTTAGGCGGCGGGACCTACGAGCAGTACTTC. This gives the protein CASSLGGGTYEQYF.

Comments on this clone: One junction end does not reproduce the germline sequence, and a read error may be involved. The same CDR3 can be traced to other DNA sequences in this sample. V usage is TRBV19 and J usage is TRBJ1-2, with 7 bases identical to TRBD1. The CDR3 is 15 amino acids. Germline assignment: CDR1 LNHDA and CDR2 SQIVND (reference sequence). CDR3 protein: CASSISGQTNYGYTF. The DNA of the CDR3 is TGTGCCAGTAGTATTTCGGGACAGACTAATTATGGCTACACCTTC. Complete variable domain (other parts from reference TRBV19 and TRBJ1-2): DGGITQSPKYLFRKEGQNVTLSCEQNLNHDAMYWYRQDPGQGLRLIYYSQIVNDFQKGDIAEGYSVSREKKESFPLTVTSAQKNPTAFYLCASSISGQTNYGYTFGSGTRLTVV.

This chain uses TRBV5-4 with TRBJ1-1; 7 nucleotides agree with TRBD1. The CDR3 consists of 15 residues. The V and J ends lost 4 bases and 6 bases, in that order; junction bases with no gene match: 12. Germline V gives CDR1 SGHNT, CDR2 YYREEE (reference sequence). In DNA, the CDR3 is TGTGCCAGCAGCCCGGGGAGGGGGCGCGAGTCTGAAGCTTTCTTT. Amino acids: CASSPGRGRESEAFF. The variable domain in full, with the rest retrieved from reference TRBV5-4 and TRBJ1-1, is ETGVTQSPTHLIKTRGQQVTLRCSSQSGHNTVSWYQQALGQGPQFIFQYYREEENGRGNFPPRFSGLQFPNYSSELNVNALELDDSALYLCASSPGRGRESEAFFGQGTRLTVV.

This sequence joins TRBV27 and TRBJ1-2; D is unresolved. V was cut by 0 bases and J by 2 bases, with 10 bases left in between. Germline assignment: CDR1 MNHEY and CDR2 SMNVEV (reference sequence). The CDR3 runs 15 residues. The DNA for the CDR3 is TGTGCCAGCAGTTTATCTCCGAACTTCAACTATGGCTACACCTTC. Its translation is CASSLSPNFNYGYTF.

V is TRBV10-3 and J is TRBJ1-3; TRBD1 might be the D (6 bases). This CDR3 has 18 amino acids. Between the trimmed V and J ends, which lost 2 bases and 4 bases, there was a span of 21 bases. From germline, CDR1 is ENHRY and CDR2 SYGVKD. Written as DNA, the CDR3 is TGTGCCATCAGTGAGAGGTCAGGGGAACAAGATAAAGGAAACACCATATATTTT. It is translated as CAISERSGEQDKGNTIYF.

The count of this clone is one. V usage is TRBV19 and J usage is TRBJ2-6; 7 bases line up with TRBD1. Per germline, CDR1 LNHDA and CDR2 SQIVND (reference sequence). Losses at the gene ends were 5 bases for V and 0 bases for J; bases not matched to a gene: 7. The CDR3 consists of 17 residues. The CDR3 loop is CASSFGTVVSGANVLTF. CDR3 bases: TGTGCCAGTAGTTTCGGGACAGTGGTCTCTGGGGCCAACGTCCTGACTTTC.

This clone has only one observation. The rearrangement links TRBV19 to TRBJ2-7; possibly TRBD1 for D (6 bases). V lost 10 bases and J lost 1, with 14 bases in between. Looked up from germline, CDR1 is LNHDA and CDR2 is SQIVND (reference sequence). The CDR3 has 13 residues. The chain's CDR3 is CATTGPRSYEQYF. The DNA for the CDR3 is TGTGCCACCACAGGGCCGCGTTCCTACGAGCAGTACTTC.

DNA for the CDR3: TGTGCCAGCAGTAAGGGACAGGGGGCGGTCGGGGAGCTGTTTTTT. It encodes CASSKGQGAVGELFF. This chain uses TRBV6-5 with TRBJ2-2; 12 positions match TRBD1. The CDR3 has 15 amino acids. V was clipped by 5 bases and J by 7 bases; unmatched bases: 5. The V gene's germline CDR1 is MNHEY and CDR2 SVGAGI.

This clone was seen a handful of times. The J gene is TRBJ1-5, the V gene TRBV6-6, with 8 bases aligning to TRBD1. The CDR3 loop spans 14 amino acids. Trimming cost V 5 bases and J 7 bases; bases outside gene matches: 7. The germline V gene encodes CDR1 MNHNY and CDR2 SVGAGI (reference sequence). CDR3 in DNA: TGTGCCAGCAGTGCTCAGACAGGGGAACAGCCCCAGCATTTT. Protein sequence: CASSAQTGEQPQHF.

With regard to this clone: The sample contains more than one DNA sequence encoding this CDR3. The chain has TRBV5-1 and TRBJ1-1; D call uncertain. Trimming removed 2 bases from V and 5 bases from J, with 13 bases in between. CDR1 and CDR2 (germline): SGHRS, YFSETQ. This CDR3 has 14 residues. CDR3 region: CASSLLGAGTEAFF. CDR3 in DNA: TGCGCCAGCAGCTTATTGGGCGCGGGAACTGAAGCTTTCTTT.

The chain has TRBV5-8 and TRBJ2-5; D unclear. The length of the CDR3 is 14 residues. The germline V and J ends were trimmed by 4 bases and 1 base, with 11 bases remaining between them. Germline V lookup: CDR1 SGHTS, CDR2 YDEGEE. For the CDR3, the DNA is TGTGCCAGCAGCACCCGGGCCCTCCAAGAGACCCAGTACTTC. Protein product: CASSTRALQETQYF.